The clone carrying this TCR beta chain has ten or more counts. The antigen remains unidentified. TCRdb re-derived calls from the reads in MiXCR, one entry per CDR3 protein. The table records around 450,000 distinct CDR3 sequences, approximately 31% of them present only once. The record originates from a study of T cell repertoires in cytomegalovirus infection. At the level of the study: Public TCR beta signatures provided an indication of both CMV infection and a matching HLA type. Study results and caveats: Carriage of CMV together with the relevant HLA was identifiable through cumulative public TCR beta family frequency. CMV-specific TCR beta clonotypes restricted by HLA-C were the ones dominating the ex vivo response.

The receptor comes from a human donor in good health (CMV status not recorded). Some clones in this sample may be carry-over from other donors' samples. Specimen: PBMCs.

The DNA for the CDR3 is TGTGCCAGCAGCTTGGGGGCCCAAGAGACCCAGTACTTC. This codes for CASSLGAQETQYF. The chain joins TRBV12-3 or TRBV12-4 to TRBJ2-5; the D gene is possibly TRBD1 (6 bases). This CDR3 has 13 residues. V shed 6 bases and J shed 1 base, with 9 bases lying between them.